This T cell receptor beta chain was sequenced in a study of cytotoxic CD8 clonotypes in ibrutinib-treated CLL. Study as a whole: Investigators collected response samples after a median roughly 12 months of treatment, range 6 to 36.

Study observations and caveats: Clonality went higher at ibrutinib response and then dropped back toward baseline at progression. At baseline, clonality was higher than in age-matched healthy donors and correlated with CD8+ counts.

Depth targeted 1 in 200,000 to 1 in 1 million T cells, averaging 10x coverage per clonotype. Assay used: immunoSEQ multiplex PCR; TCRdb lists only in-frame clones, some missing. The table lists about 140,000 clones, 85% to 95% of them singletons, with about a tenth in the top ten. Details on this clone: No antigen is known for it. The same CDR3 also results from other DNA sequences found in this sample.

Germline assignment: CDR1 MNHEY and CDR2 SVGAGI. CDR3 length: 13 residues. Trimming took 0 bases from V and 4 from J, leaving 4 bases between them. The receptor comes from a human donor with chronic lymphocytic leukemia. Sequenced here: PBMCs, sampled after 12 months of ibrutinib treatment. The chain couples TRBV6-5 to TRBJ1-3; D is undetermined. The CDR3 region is CASSYSPGNTIYF. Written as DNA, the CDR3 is TGTGCCAGCAGTTACTCCCCGGGAAACACCATATATTTT.